The T cell receptor (beta chain) under discussion was sequenced for a study of identifying expanded T cells in peripheral blood. Sequenced by immunoSEQ multiplex PCR; TCRdb stores in-frame clones only, minus some. Of some 75,000 clones listed, 85% to 90% are singletons. Study-wide results and caveats: Approximately 2-week clone count variance significantly increased as total template count grew.

Germline loops: CDR1 SQVTM, CDR2 ANQGSEA. The CDR3 is 14 residues long. V lost 7 bases and J 4 bases, leaving 16 bases between the germline ends. No infections or other immune events were documented during collection. As for this clone: Its target is unknown.

Sequencing was done on a sample of blood. The V call is TRBV29-1, the J call TRBJ1-4, with D tentatively TRBD1 (5 bases). This receptor was taken from a person aged 18-70 years in good health. The DNA of the CDR3 is TGCAGCGCGTCACCGGGACCTGGTAATGAAAAACTGTTTTTT. It yields the protein CSASPGPGNEKLFF. The full variable domain, in which reference TRBV29-1 and TRBJ1-4 provide the parts outside the CDR3, is SAVISQKPSRDICQRGTSLTIQCQVDSQVTMMFWYRQQPGQSLTLIATANQGSEATYESGFVIDKFPISRPNLTFSTLTVSNMSPEDSSIYLCSASPGPGNEKLFFGSGTQLSVL.